Following are 26 T cell receptor beta chains from one sample sequenced in a study of cytomegalovirus exposure and HLA in healthy donors. Some clones are missing from TCRdb's copy, which holds only in-frame ones; the method was immunoSEQ multiplex PCR. Of fewer than 150,000 clones in the sample, around four fifths were seen once. Input material: PBMCs. The source of these receptors is a young man in good health and CMV-seropositive.

This clone appeared once. Compared with germline, one end of the junction differs, possibly owing to a read error. The V and J genes are TRBV4-2 and TRBJ2-1; D is perhaps TRBD2 (5 bases). Germline CDR1 reads LGHNA; CDR2 reads YNFKEQ. The CDR3 runs to 14 residues. The CDR3 region has the DNA TGTGCCAGCAGCCAAGGTCATGCCCGGGGTGTGGAGCTCTTC. Protein product: CASSQGHARGVELF.

The chain links TRBV4-1 to TRBJ1-4, with D perhaps matching TRBD1 (6 bases). This CDR3 is 17 amino acids long. The ends were cut back, 0 bases at V and 7 bases at J, with 18 bases in the middle. Germline loops: CDR1 MGHRA, CDR2 YSYEKL. CDR3: CASSQEGTTGFSEKLFF. The CDR3 DNA sequence: TGCGCCAGCAGCCAAGAGGGAACGACAGGTTTTAGTGAAAAACTGTTTTTT.

This clone showed up many times. The chain recombines TRBV4-1 with TRBJ1-5; no clear D gene. Germline V gives CDR1 MGHRA, CDR2 YSYEKL. The CDR3 totals 15 residues. Trimming took 0 bases from V and 5 from J, leaving 11 bases between them. CDR3 amino acids: CASSQDNGDHQPQHF. DNA of the CDR3: TGCGCCAGCAGCCAAGATAACGGGGATCATCAGCCCCAGCATTTT.

This clone was observed a handful of times. The gene calls are TRBV15 and TRBJ1-4; TRBD1 agrees at 11 bases. The length of the CDR3 is 15 residues. CDR1 and CDR2 (germline): LNHNV, YYDKDF (reference sequence). V trimming: 3 bases; J trimming: 7 bases; junction bases outside the gene matches: 4. The CDR3 sequence: CATSSRDRGVEKLFF. CDR3 DNA sequence: TGTGCCACCAGCAGTAGGGACAGGGGGGTTGAAAAACTGTTTTTT. The full variable domain, with the rest looked up from reference TRBV15 and TRBJ1-4, is DAMVIQNPRYQVTQFGKPVTLSCSQTLNHNVMYWYQQKSSQAPKLLFHYYDKDFNNEADTPDNFQSRRPNTSFCFLDIRSPGLGDTAMYLCATSSRDRGVEKLFFGSGTQLSVL.

Written as DNA, the CDR3 is TGTGCCAGCAGCTCCACGGGACAGAAAAACTATGGCTACACCTTC. Translated, it gives CASSSTGQKNYGYTF. The chain employs TRBV5-4 and TRBJ1-2; 7 nucleotides line up with TRBD1. This CDR3 is 15 amino acids long. Germline CDR1 and CDR2: SGHNT and YYREEE (reference sequence). Trimming took 3 bases from V and 2 from J; bases not matched to a gene: 7. Supplemented by reference TRBV5-4 and TRBJ1-2, the full variable domain reads ETGVTQSPTHLIKTRGQQVTLRCSSQSGHNTVSWYQQALGQGPQFIFQYYREEENGRGNFPPRFSGLQFPNYSSELNVNALELDDSALYLCASSSTGQKNYGYTFGSGTRLTVV.

The chain joins TRBV19 to TRBJ2-2; 10 bases are a match to TRBD1. The length of the CDR3 is 17 residues. V was pared by 5 bases and J by 4 bases, with 10 bases of the junction left unmatched. Germline loops: CDR1 LNHDA, CDR2 SQIVND (reference sequence). CDR3 region: CASSFDRGHSGTGELFF. The CDR3 bases are TGTGCCAGTAGTTTCGACAGGGGGCACAGCGGCACCGGGGAGCTGTTTTTT.

This chain joins TRBV7-2 and TRBJ1-2, with 7 bases identical to TRBD1. Trimming took 6 bases from V and 2 from J; bases not matched to a gene: 9. The CDR3 totals 15 residues. The germline V gene has CDR1 SGHTA and CDR2 FQGNSA. The CDR3 loop reads CASRPRGLGNYGYTF. The CDR3 DNA reads as TGTGCCAGCAGACCTAGGGGGCTTGGGAACTATGGCTACACCTTC. The full variable domain, with the rest looked up from reference TRBV7-2 and TRBJ1-2, is GAGVSQSPSNKVTEKGKDVELRCDPISGHTALYWYRQSLGQGLEFLIYFQGNSAPDKSGLPSDRFSAERTGGSVSTLTIQRTQQEDSAVYLCASRPRGLGNYGYTFGSGTRLTVV.

For this clone: Other DNA variants within this sample encode the same CDR3. This chain joins TRBV19 and TRBJ2-7; 7 bases align to TRBD1. Germline CDR1 is LNHDA and CDR2 is SQIVND (reference sequence). The CDR3 has 13 residues. With V trimmed by 2 bases and J by 5 bases, 3 bases remained unmatched. CDR3 in amino acids: CASSIRQGNEQYF. For the CDR3, the DNA is TGTGCCAGTAGTATAAGACAGGGCAACGAGCAGTACTTC.

The genes are TRBV9 and TRBJ1-3; D unresolved. Trimming pared 3 bases from V and 2 bases from J, leaving 9 bases between. The CDR3 is 14 residues long. From germline, CDR1 is SGDLS and CDR2 YYNGEE. DNA for the CDR3: TGTGCCAGCAGCGCAGTGCAGGCTGGAAACACCATATATTTT. Residues: CASSAVQAGNTIYF.

This chain uses TRBV2 with TRBJ1-5; D is unclear. The CDR3 extends over 13 amino acids. The V gene's germline CDR1 is SNHLY and CDR2 FYNNEI. Deletions cut 6 bases from V and 3 bases from J, with 9 bases between. CDR3 DNA sequence: TGTGCCAGCAGGGCCGAAACCAATCAGCCCCAGCATTTT. Protein sequence: CASRAETNQPQHF.

This rearrangement joins TRBV5-6 to TRBJ1-1; 8 bases match TRBD1. Per germline, CDR1 SGHDT and CDR2 YYEEEE. This CDR3 is built from 14 residues. The trim removed 4 bases at V and 5 bases at J, leaving 7 bases unmatched. As DNA, the CDR3 is TGTGCCAGCAGCCCGACAGGGGAAGAGACTGAAGCTTTCTTT. Protein: CASSPTGEETEAFF.

The chain combines TRBV2 with TRBJ2-3; TRBD2 aligns across 7 bases. J was trimmed by 4 bases and V by 2 bases; bases with no gene match: 6. The V gene's germline CDR1 is SNHLY and CDR2 FYNNEI. The CDR3 runs 15 residues. CDR3 bases: TGTGCCAGCAGTGAAAGCGGGACTGGGGCAGATACGCAGTATTTT. Encoded protein: CASSESGTGADTQYF.

The rearrangement uses TRBV25-1 and TRBJ1-1; D possibly corresponds to TRBD1 (5 bases). This CDR3 has 13 residues. The V and J ends lost 6 bases and 5 bases respectively, with 13 bases between them. Germline CDR1 and CDR2: MGHDK and SYGVNS. In DNA form, the CDR3 reads TGTGCCAGCAGATATCAGGGTCGGACTGAAGCTTTCTTT. Translated: CASRYQGRTEAFF.

V gene TRBV6-5 combines with J gene TRBJ1-2; TRBD1 matches 8 bases. V lost 6 bases, J lost 2 bases, and 5 bases stayed unmatched. The CDR3 covers 14 residues. The germline V gene has CDR1 MNHEY and CDR2 SVGAGI. The CDR3 loop is CASRRTGINYGYTF. The CDR3 nucleotides are TGTGCCAGCAGGCGGACAGGGATCAACTATGGCTACACCTTC.

The V and J genes are TRBV5-1 and TRBJ1-1; a possible D gene is TRBD1 (5 bases). The CDR3 is 15 amino acids. Trimming pared 4 bases from V and 4 bases from J, leaving 17 bases between. CDR1 and CDR2 (germline): SGHRS, YFSETQ. The CDR3 nucleotides are TGCGCCAGCAGCCCGGATCTTGGGGCGGCCACTGAAGCTTTCTTT. Protein sequence: CASSPDLGAATEAFF.

This clone was counted a few times. CDR3 DNA: TGTGCCAGCAGCTCCCACCAACAGGGCTACTATGGCTACACCTTC. It encodes CASSSHQQGYYGYTF. The gene calls are TRBV7-2 and TRBJ1-2; tentative D call: TRBD1 (6 bases). The CDR3 spans 15 residues. Germline assignment: CDR1 SGHTA and CDR2 FQGNSA. V gave up 4 bases and J gave up 3 bases, with 15 bases separating them. Variable domain in full (rest from reference TRBV7-2 and TRBJ1-2): GAGVSQSPSNKVTEKGKDVELRCDPISGHTALYWYRQSLGQGLEFLIYFQGNSAPDKSGLPSDRFSAERTGGSVSTLTIQRTQQEDSAVYLCASSSHQQGYYGYTFGSGTRLTVV.

The chain links TRBV6-1 to TRBJ1-1; no firm D call. The CDR3 length is 12 residues. Germline CDR1 is MNHNS and CDR2 is SASEGT. V gave up 5 bases and J gave up 4 bases, with 8 bases separating them. The CDR3 spells CASSRGGTEAFF. The CDR3, as DNA: TGTGCCAGCAGTCGAGGTGGCACTGAAGCTTTCTTT.

This chain links TRBV7-6 with TRBJ2-7; 8 nucleotides agree with TRBD1. Trimming at V came to 0 bases and at J to 3 bases, leaving 7 bases not matched to a gene. CDR1 is SGHVS, CDR2 FNYEAQ, per germline. The CDR3 extends over 16 amino acids. The CDR3 loop reads CASSLAPGQAGYEQYF. Here the CDR3 DNA reads TGTGCCAGCAGCTTAGCACCGGGACAGGCGGGCTACGAGCAGTACTTC.

This clone was recorded only once. The chain employs TRBV4-1 and TRBJ1-2; 7 bases are shared with TRBD1. Germline trimming cut 0 bases from V and 2 bases from J; bases unmatched to any gene: 9. CDR3 length: 17 amino acids. Germline CDR1 reads MGHRA; CDR2 reads YSYEKL. CDR3 bases: TGCGCCAGCAGCCAAGATGGAGGCAGGGGGTTAAACTATGGCTACACCTTC. This sequence encodes CASSQDGGRGLNYGYTF.

The chain couples TRBV19 to TRBJ2-7, with D perhaps matching TRBD2 (5 bases). The CDR3 contains 16 residues. V gave up 4 bases and J gave up 0 bases, with 16 bases separating them. Germline V gene sequence: CDR1 LNHDA, CDR2 SQIVND (reference sequence). Here the CDR3 reads CASSNAQRHLSYEQYF. Here the CDR3 DNA reads TGTGCCAGTAGTAATGCCCAGCGGCACCTCTCCTACGAGCAGTACTTC.

The rearrangement links TRBV7-8 to TRBJ2-3; 9 nucleotides agree with TRBD2. Germline CDR1 reads SGHVS; CDR2 reads FQNEAQ. The V and J ends lost 5 bases and 1 base, in that order; junction bases with no gene match: 7. The CDR3 runs 16 residues. The CDR3 protein is CASSPRTSAGTDTQYF. CDR3 nucleotides: TGTGCCAGCAGCCCCCGGACTAGCGCAGGCACAGATACGCAGTATTTT.

This clone has just one count. The J gene is TRBJ1-4, the V gene TRBV7-6, with D perhaps matching TRBD1 (5 bases). V was clipped by 6 bases and J by 7 bases, with 15 bases between them. Germline CDR1 SGHVS, CDR2 FNYEAQ. The CDR3 length is 14 residues. CDR3 DNA sequence: TGTGCCAGCAGGTCCACAGGCCCCGGTGAAAAACTGTTTTTT. This sequence encodes CASRSTGPGEKLFF.

V usage is TRBV5-1 and J usage is TRBJ1-1; 7 bases are shared with TRBD1. The ends lost 2 bases at V and 5 bases at J; junction bases unmatched: 3. This CDR3 has 13 residues. Germline CDR1 SGHRS, CDR2 YFSETQ. The CDR3 loop is CASSFPGGTEAFF. The CDR3 DNA follows: TGCGCCAGCAGCTTCCCAGGGGGGACTGAAGCTTTCTTT.

The J gene is TRBJ2-5, the V gene TRBV5-6, with 7 bases identical to TRBD1. CDR3 size: 13 residues. J was trimmed by 2 bases and V by 5 bases; bases with no gene match: 3. Germline CDR1 reads SGHDT; CDR2 reads YYEEEE. The CDR3 here is CASRWGQQETQYF. CDR3 coding DNA: TGTGCCAGCAGGTGGGGACAGCAAGAGACCCAGTACTTC.

The chain couples TRBV5-1 to TRBJ2-2, with D possibly TRBD2 on 5 matching bases. The CDR3 totals 15 residues. Per germline, CDR1 SGHRS and CDR2 YFSETQ. V dropped 5 bases and J dropped 5 bases, with 16 bases sitting between them. The CDR3 nucleotides read TGCGCCAGCAGGCCGCCGGGAAGAGGGACCGGGGAGCTGTTTTTT. This translates into CASRPPGRGTGELFF.

This chain links TRBV5-1 with TRBJ2-5; TRBD2 matches 7 bases. CDR1 SGHRS and CDR2 YFSETQ come from the germline V gene. Trimming removed 4 bases from V and 4 bases from J; junction bases left unmatched: 7. This CDR3 region has 14 residues. DNA for the CDR3: TGCGCCAGCAGCCCGGAGGGAGGGCGAGAGACCCAGTACTTC. Amino acid sequence: CASSPEGGRETQYF.